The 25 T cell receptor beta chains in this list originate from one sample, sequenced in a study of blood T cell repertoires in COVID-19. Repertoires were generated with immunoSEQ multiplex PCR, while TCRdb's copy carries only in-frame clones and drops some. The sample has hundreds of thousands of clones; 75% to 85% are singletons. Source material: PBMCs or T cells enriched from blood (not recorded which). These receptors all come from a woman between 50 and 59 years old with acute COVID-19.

Here the CDR3 reads CASSLSFWGQTEAFF. The DNA of the CDR3 is TGTGCCAGCAGTTTATCGTTCTGGGGACAGACGGAAGCTTTCTTT. The chain recombines TRBV27 with TRBJ1-1; 7 bases fit TRBD1. The CDR3 sequence is 15 residues long. Germline values: CDR1 MNHEY, CDR2 SMNVEV (reference sequence). J gave up 8 bases and V 0 bases, and 9 bases lay outside the gene matches.

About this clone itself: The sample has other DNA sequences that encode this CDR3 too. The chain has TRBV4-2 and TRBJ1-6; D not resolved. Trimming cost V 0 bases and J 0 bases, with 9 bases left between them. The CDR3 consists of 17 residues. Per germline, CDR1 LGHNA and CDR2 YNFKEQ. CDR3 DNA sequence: TGTGCCAGCAGCCAAGATCTGAGGGCCTCCTATAATTCACCCCTCCACTTT. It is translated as CASSQDLRASYNSPLHF.

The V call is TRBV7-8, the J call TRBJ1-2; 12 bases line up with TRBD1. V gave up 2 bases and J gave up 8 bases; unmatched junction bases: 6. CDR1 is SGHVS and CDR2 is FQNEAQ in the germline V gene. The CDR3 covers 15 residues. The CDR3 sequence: CASSLPGQGASGYTF. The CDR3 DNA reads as TGTGCCAGCAGCTTACCGGGACAGGGGGCGTCCGGCTACACCTTC.

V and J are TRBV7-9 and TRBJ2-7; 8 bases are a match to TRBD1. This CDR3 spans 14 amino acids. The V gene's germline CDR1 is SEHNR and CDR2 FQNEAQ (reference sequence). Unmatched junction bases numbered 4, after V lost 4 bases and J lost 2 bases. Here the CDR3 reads CASSSDRAPYEQYF. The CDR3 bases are TGTGCCAGCAGCTCGGACAGGGCTCCCTACGAGCAGTACTTC.

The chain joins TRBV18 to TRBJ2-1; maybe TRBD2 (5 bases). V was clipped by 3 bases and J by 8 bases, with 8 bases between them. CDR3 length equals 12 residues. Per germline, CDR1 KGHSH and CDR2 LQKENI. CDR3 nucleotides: TGTGCCAGCTCACCTCTCGGGGATGAGCAGTTCTTC. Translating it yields CASSPLGDEQFF.

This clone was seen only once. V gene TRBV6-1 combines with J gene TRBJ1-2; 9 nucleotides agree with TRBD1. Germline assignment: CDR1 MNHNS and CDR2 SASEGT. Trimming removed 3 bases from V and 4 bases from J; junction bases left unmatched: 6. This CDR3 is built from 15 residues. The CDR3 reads CASSDTGGGSYGYTF. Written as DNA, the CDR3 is TGTGCCAGCAGTGATACAGGGGGCGGGAGCTATGGCTACACCTTC.

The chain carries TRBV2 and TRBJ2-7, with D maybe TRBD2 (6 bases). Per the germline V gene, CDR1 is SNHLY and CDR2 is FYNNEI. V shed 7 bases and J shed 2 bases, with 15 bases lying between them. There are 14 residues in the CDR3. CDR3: CASIMAGPTYEQYF. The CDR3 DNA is TGTGCCAGCATAATGGCGGGGCCTACCTACGAGCAGTACTTC.

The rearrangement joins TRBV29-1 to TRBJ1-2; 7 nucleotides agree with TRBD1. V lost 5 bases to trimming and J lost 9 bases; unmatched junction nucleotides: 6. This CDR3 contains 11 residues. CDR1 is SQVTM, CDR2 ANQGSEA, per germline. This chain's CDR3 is CSVCAQGSYTF. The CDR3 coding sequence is TGCAGCGTTTGTGCACAGGGGAGCTACACCTTC.

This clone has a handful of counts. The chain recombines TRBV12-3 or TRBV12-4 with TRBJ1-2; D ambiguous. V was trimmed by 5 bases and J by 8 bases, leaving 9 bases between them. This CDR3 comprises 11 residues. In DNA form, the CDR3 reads TGTGCCAGCAGTCGACAAGTCGGCTACACCTTC. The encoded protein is CASSRQVGYTF.

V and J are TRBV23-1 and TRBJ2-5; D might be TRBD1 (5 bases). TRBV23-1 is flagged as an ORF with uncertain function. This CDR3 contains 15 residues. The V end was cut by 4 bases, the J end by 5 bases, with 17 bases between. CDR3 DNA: TGCGCCAGCAGTCGATTACAGGTCACCCCGGAGACCCAGTACTTC. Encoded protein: CASSRLQVTPETQYF.

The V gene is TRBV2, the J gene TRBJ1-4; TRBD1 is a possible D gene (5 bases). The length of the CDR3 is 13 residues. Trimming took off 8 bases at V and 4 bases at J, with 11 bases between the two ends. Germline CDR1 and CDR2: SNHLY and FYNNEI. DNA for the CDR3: TGTGCCAGCTTGGGGCGAAGTAATGAAAAACTGTTTTTT. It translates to CASLGRSNEKLFF.

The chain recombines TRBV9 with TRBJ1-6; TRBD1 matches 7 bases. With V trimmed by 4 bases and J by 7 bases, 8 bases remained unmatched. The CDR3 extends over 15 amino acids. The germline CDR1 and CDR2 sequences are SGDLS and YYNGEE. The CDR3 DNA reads TGTGCCAGCAGCTCCGAGACAGGGAAAAATTCACCCCTCCACTTT. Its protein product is CASSSETGKNSPLHF.

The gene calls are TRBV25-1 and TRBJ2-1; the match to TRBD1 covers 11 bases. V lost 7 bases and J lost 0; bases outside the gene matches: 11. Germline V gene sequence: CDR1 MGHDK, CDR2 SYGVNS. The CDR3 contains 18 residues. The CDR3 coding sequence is TGTGCCAGCACCGGGACAGGGGGACCGCTTAGCTCCTACAATGAGCAGTTCTTC. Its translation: CASTGTGGPLSSYNEQFF.

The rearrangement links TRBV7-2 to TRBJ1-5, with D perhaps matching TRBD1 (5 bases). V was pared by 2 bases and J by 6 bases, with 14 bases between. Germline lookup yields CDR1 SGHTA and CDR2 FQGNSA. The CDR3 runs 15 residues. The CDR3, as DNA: TGTGCCAGCAGCTTAAGGGGAACCGGGGGTCAGCCCCAGCATTTT. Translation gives CASSLRGTGGQPQHF. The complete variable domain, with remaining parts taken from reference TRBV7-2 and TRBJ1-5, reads GAGVSQSPSNKVTEKGKDVELRCDPISGHTALYWYRQSLGQGLEFLIYFQGNSAPDKSGLPSDRFSAERTGGSVSTLTIQRTQQEDSAVYLCASSLRGTGGQPQHFGDGTRLSIL.

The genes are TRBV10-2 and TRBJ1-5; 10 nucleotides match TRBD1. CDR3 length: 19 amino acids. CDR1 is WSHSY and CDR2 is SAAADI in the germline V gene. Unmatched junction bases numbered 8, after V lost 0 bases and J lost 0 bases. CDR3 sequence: CASSESSGTGVSSNQPQHF. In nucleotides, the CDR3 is TGCGCCAGCAGTGAGTCGTCAGGGACAGGGGTGTCTAGCAATCAGCCCCAGCATTTT.

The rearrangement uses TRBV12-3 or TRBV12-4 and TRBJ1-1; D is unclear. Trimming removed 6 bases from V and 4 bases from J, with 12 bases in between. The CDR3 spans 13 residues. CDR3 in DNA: TGTGCCAGCAGACCGAGAATTGCCACTGAAGCTTTCTTT. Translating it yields CASRPRIATEAFF.

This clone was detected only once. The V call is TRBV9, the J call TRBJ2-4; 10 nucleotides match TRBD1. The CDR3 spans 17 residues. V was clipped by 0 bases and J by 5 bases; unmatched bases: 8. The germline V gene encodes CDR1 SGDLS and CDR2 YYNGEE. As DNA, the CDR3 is TGTGCCAGCAGCGTAGCCTCCGGACAGGGGGAACAAAACATTCAGTACTTC. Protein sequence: CASSVASGQGEQNIQYF.

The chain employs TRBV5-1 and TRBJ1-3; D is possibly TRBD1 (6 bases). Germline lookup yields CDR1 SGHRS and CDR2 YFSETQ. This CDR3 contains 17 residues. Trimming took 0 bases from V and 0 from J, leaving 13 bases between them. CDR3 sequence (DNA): TGCGCCAGCAGCTTGGGACAGGCGGGGGACTCTGGAAACACCATATATTTT. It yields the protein CASSLGQAGDSGNTIYF.

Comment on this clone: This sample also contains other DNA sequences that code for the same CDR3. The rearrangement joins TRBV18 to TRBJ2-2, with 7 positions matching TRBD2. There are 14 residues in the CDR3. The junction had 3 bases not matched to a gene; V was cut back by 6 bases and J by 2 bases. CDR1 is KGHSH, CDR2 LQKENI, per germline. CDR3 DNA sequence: TGTGCCAGCTCTCCGGGACTAAACACCGGGGAGCTGTTTTTT. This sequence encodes CASSPGLNTGELFF. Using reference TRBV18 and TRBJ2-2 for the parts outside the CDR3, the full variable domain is NAGVMQNPRHLVRRRGQEARLRCSPMKGHSHVYWYRQLPEEGLKFMVYLQKENIIDESGMPKERFSAEFPKEGPSILRIQQVVRGDSAAYFCASSPGLNTGELFFGEGSRLTVL.

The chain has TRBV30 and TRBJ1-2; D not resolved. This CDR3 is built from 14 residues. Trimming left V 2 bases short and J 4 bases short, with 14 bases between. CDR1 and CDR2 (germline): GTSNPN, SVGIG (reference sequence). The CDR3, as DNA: TGTGCCTGGAGTCCGCGGGGTACGGGCTATGGCTACACCTTC. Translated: CAWSPRGTGYGYTF.

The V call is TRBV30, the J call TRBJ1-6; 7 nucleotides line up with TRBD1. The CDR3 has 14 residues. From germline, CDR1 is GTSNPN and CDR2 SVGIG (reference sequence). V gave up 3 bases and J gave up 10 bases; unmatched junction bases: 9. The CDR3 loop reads CAWRQGPRDSPLHF. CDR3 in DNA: TGTGCCTGGAGACAGGGGCCCCGAGACTCACCCCTCCACTTT.

The CDR3 spells CASRTGYRLNQPQHF. In DNA, the CDR3 is TGTGCCAGTCGCACGGGTTACAGGTTAAATCAGCCCCAGCATTTT. J is TRBJ1-5 and V is TRBV19; D may be TRBD1 (5 bases). This CDR3 spans 15 amino acids. V lost 8 bases and J lost 4, with 18 bases in between. Germline V gene data show CDR1 as LNHDA and CDR2 as SQIVND (reference sequence).

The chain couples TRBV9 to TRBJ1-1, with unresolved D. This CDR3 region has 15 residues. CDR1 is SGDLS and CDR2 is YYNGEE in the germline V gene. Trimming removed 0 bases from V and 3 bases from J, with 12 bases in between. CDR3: CASSVAEGSHTEAFF. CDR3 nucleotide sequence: TGTGCCAGCAGCGTAGCTGAGGGAAGTCACACTGAAGCTTTCTTT.

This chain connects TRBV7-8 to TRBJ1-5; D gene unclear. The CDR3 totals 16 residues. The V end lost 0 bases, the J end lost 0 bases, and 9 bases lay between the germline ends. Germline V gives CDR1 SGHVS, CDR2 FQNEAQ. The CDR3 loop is CASSLARTASNQPQHF. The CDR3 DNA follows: TGTGCCAGCAGCTTAGCGCGTACAGCTAGCAATCAGCCCCAGCATTTT.

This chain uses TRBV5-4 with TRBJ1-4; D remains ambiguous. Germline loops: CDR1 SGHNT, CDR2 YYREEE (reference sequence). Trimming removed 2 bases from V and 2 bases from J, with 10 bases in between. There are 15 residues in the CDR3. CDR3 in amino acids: CASSFTPATNEKLFF. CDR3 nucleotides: TGTGCCAGCAGCTTCACTCCTGCGACTAATGAAAAACTGTTTTTT.